This T cell receptor (beta chain) was retrieved from a study of shared clonotypes between healthy human individuals. The overall study: Plates per donor: three CD4 naive, three CD4 memory, two CD8 naive, one CD8 memory. Whole-study findings and limits: Several donors showed sharing of approximately 5% of naive CD4 clonotypes. Clonotypes which were not shared had lower generation probabilities than clonotypes that all four donors shared.

The V end lost 0 bases, the J end lost 4 bases, and 10 bases lay between the germline ends. The CDR3 length is 15 residues. CDR1 is LNHNV and CDR2 is YYDKDF in the germline V gene (reference sequence). To note about this clone: Its antigen is not identified.

Data came from immunoSEQ multiplex PCR; TCRdb stores just in-frame clones and leaves some out. Of 2,500,000 or so clones listed, over 85% are singletons. The receptor was derived from a man younger than 35 in good health. Some clones in this sample may be carry-over from other donors' samples. The V call is TRBV15, the J call TRBJ1-5, with no clear D. Input material: naive CD4+ T cells from PBMCs. Subset meaning: CD45RA+ positively selected. The CDR3 bases are TGTGCCACCAGCAGAGAGGGGAGGGTTAATCAGCCCCAGCATTTT. Translating it yields CATSREGRVNQPQHF.